The next 8 T cell receptor beta chains were all read from a single sample in a study of blood T cell repertoires in COVID-19. Assay used: immunoSEQ multiplex PCR; TCRdb lists only in-frame clones, some missing. The sample contains roughly 100,000 clones, over 65% of which appear only once. The source material was peripheral blood. The source is a human donor in a cohort sampled during active COVID-19.

This clone came up a few times. The genes are TRBV28 and TRBJ1-1, with 12 nucleotides matching TRBD1. Trimming took 2 bases from V and 6 from J; bases not matched to a gene: 7. CDR3 size: 16 residues. The germline CDR1 and CDR2 sequences are MDHEN and SYDVKM. The CDR3 DNA follows: TGTGCCAGCAGTTTACAGCCGGGACAGGGGGCAGCTGAAGCTTTCTTT. Its protein is CASSLQPGQGAAEAFF. Complete variable domain (other parts from reference TRBV28 and TRBJ1-1): DVKVTQSSRYLVKRTGEKVFLECVQDMDHENMFWYRQDPGLGLRLIYFSYDVKMKEKGDIPEGYSVSREKKERFSLILESASTNQTSMYLCASSLQPGQGAAEAFFGQGTRLTVV.

The DNA of the CDR3 is TGTGCCAGCTCACCTAGCGGCTTGAAATACGAGCAGTACTTC. Encoded protein: CASSPSGLKYEQYF. The chain is built from TRBV18 and TRBJ2-7; D may be TRBD2 (6 bases). Per germline, CDR1 KGHSH and CDR2 LQKENI. V shed 3 bases and J shed 4 bases, with 13 bases lying between them. This CDR3 has 14 residues.

The CDR3 coding sequence is TGTGCCAGCAGCTTAGGGACAGGGGGCGCGGCTTTCTTT. Its translation is CASSLGTGGAAFF. V gene TRBV13 combines with J gene TRBJ1-1; 10 bases are shared with TRBD1. The CDR3 sequence is 13 residues long. Per germline, CDR1 PRHDT and CDR2 FYEKMQ (reference sequence). After removal of 0 bases from V and 11 bases from J, the junction contained 3 bases not matched to a gene.

V and J are TRBV19 and TRBJ1-2, with 7 bases matching TRBD1. V gave up 5 bases and J gave up 2 bases; unmatched junction bases: 14. Germline V gene data show CDR1 as LNHDA and CDR2 as SQIVND (reference sequence). CDR3 size: 17 residues. The CDR3: CASSVTGTAVINYGYTF. DNA for the CDR3: TGTGCCAGTAGTGTAACCGGGACAGCAGTAATCAACTATGGCTACACCTTC.

This chain links TRBV2 with TRBJ2-5; D is unclear. In germline, CDR1 is SNHLY, CDR2 FYNNEI. The V gene lost 4 bases and the J gene lost 2 bases, with 8 bases spanning the gap. This CDR3 is built from 13 residues. The DNA of the CDR3 is TGTGCCAGCAGTGTTAGCAGACAAGAGACCCAGTACTTC. Translated: CASSVSRQETQYF.

This clone was seen once. The chain uses TRBV11-2 and TRBJ2-5, with 11 bases identical to TRBD2. V trimming: 2 bases; J trimming: 2 bases; junction bases outside the gene matches: 10. Germline V gene sequence: CDR1 SGHAT, CDR2 FQNNGV. This CDR3 comprises 18 residues. CDR3 region: CASSLNPPTSGTQETQYF. The CDR3, as DNA: TGTGCCAGCAGCTTAAACCCCCCGACTAGCGGGACACAAGAGACCCAGTACTTC.

The gene calls are TRBV9 and TRBJ1-2, with D hard to call. Germline CDR1 and CDR2: SGDLS and YYNGEE. The CDR3 is 12 residues long. Trimming cost V 4 bases and J 4 bases, with 8 bases left between them. The CDR3 spells CASSPGLYGYTF. CDR3 bases: TGTGCCAGCAGCCCTGGACTCTATGGCTACACCTTC.

This rearrangement joins TRBV14 to TRBJ1-1; D unresolved. Trimming removed 8 bases at V and 1 base at J, with 14 bases between. CDR3 size: 14 residues. CDR1 and CDR2 (germline): SGHDN, FVKESK. The CDR3 nucleotides read TGTGCCAGCTCCCCCCAGGTGGGGAACACTGAAGCTTTCTTT. It codes for CASSPQVGNTEAFF.